This TCR beta chain was retrieved from a study of PD-L1 blockade in urothelial cancer. Noted time point: peripheral blood 6 weeks after treatment start. Germline values: CDR1 MGHRA, CDR2 YSYEKL. The CDR3 runs to 15 residues. Between the trimmed V and J ends, which lost 0 bases and 4 bases, there was a span of 12 bases. Sequenced by immunoSEQ multiplex PCR; TCRdb stores in-frame clones only, minus some. The sample contains 40,000 to 50,000 clones, around 82% of which appear only once. This material consisted of PBMCs, taken around atezolizumab (anti-PD-L1) treatment. The chain is built from TRBV4-1 and TRBJ2-5, with a possible D match to TRBD2 (5 bases). The TCR originated in a man between 60 and 75 years old with urothelial cancer. This CDR3 is CASSQDDTRGETQYF. In DNA form, the CDR3 reads TGCGCCAGCAGCCAAGATGACACTAGAGGAGAGACCCAGTACTTC.